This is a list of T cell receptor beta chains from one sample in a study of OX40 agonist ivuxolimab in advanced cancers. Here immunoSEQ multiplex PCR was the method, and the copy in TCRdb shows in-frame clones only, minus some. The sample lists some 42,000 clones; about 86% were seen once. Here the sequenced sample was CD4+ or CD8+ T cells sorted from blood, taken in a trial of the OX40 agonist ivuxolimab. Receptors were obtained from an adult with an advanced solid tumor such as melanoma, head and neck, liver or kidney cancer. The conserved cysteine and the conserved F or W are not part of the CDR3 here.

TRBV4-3,ASSQERTGDNYGYT
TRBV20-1,SAVEGWGYT
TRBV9,ASSTGGRLYGYT
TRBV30,AWNPTGTTYEQY
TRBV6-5,ASSYTISGGAHGYT
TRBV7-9,ASSLRDTEAF
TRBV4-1,ASSQYRTNQPQH
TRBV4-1,ASSQGPPFNSPLH
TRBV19,ASSIGGSPLH
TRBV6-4,ASSNPSGGHEETQY
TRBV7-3,ASSAQGLAGAGELF
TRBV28,ASSSTGSGDTQY
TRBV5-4,ASSLRGGTYEQY
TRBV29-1,SVEKGGTEAF
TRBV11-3,ASSQGQGPVSGANVLT
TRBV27,ASSKEGRALYGYT
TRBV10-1,ASSGGGGSPLH
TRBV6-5,ASSYASGYGYT
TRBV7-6,ASSSTGVDEQF
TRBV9,ASSVGDSFNQPQH
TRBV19,ASSMGTHGSYNEQF
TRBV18,ASSPPRDRQETQY
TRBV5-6,ASSLRQEYHDTGELF
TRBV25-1,ASSELEGRNEQF
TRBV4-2,ASSQEWQGGQETQY
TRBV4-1,ASSQERGLLFDGYT
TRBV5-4,ASSWVKWNTEAF
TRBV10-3,AISESPGPGGSYT
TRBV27,ASTPGGGNTEAF
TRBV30,AWSVTGGEAF
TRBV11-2,ASIQPGGDYTGELF
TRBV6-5,ASSPASGGANEQF
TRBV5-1,ASSLAPATNEKLF
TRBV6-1,APGYTIY
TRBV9,ASSVGHSPLH
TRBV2,ARAPWGGYEQF
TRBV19,ASSSRTGITEAF
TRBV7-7,ASSLDAGDAQY
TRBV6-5,ASSLPGGYGYT
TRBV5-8,ASSWRWDSPKNIQY
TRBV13,ASSQGRYNQPQH
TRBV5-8,ASSRRGAGELF
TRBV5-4,ASSLEGVYGYT
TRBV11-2,ASSLDPGVELF
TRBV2,ASSEVQGFQPQH
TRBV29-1,SVGGYNEQF
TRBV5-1,ASSRTGVNEAF
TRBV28,ASSPFPPANTEAF
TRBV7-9,ASSFWRRDYGYT
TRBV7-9,ASSWGGQGYTEAF
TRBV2,ASSDWTPLTPGAANSNQPQH
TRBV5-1,ASSLAGVGTEAF
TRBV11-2,ASSSPGGLLYGYT